One and the same sample provided the 18 T cell receptor beta chains below, sequenced in a study of shared clonotypes between healthy human individuals. Generated by immunoSEQ multiplex PCR, the TCRdb table keeps only in-frame clones and is missing some. Altogether more than 2,000,000 clones are present, approximately 95% being singletons, with the ten largest covering 0.35% to 0.5%. Sequenced: naive CD4+ T cells from PBMCs. Subset reported: CD45RA+ positively selected. These receptors all come from a man younger than 35 in good health. Some clones in this sample may be carry-over from other donors' samples.

V gene TRBV4-3 combines with J gene TRBJ2-1, with D possibly matching TRBD2 (6 bases). The CDR3 has 13 residues. The V end lost 6 bases, the J end lost 9 bases, and 15 bases lay between the germline ends. Germline lookup yields CDR1 LGHNA and CDR2 YSLEER. CDR3 nucleotides: TGCGCCAGCAGGTCTCAGGGAGCGGGTGAGCAGTTCTTC. Translating gives CASRSQGAGEQFF.

This rearrangement joins TRBV28 to TRBJ2-7; TRBD2 matches 8 bases. The CDR3 is made up of 15 amino acids. Germline values: CDR1 MDHEN, CDR2 SYDVKM. The junction had 12 bases not matched to a gene; V was cut back by 5 bases and J by 6 bases. CDR3: CASSAGGGNGFEQYF. CDR3 bases: TGTGCCAGCAGTGCCGGGGGGGGCAACGGGTTCGAGCAGTACTTC.

The chain carries TRBV6-6 and TRBJ1-2; 7 bases agree with TRBD1. V was pared by 6 bases and J by 3 bases, with 7 bases of the junction left unmatched. The germline V gene has CDR1 MNHNY and CDR2 SVGAGI (reference sequence). CDR3 size: 14 residues. The CDR3 DNA sequence: TGTGCCAGCAGGCAACAGGGACAGCACTATGGCTACACCTTC. Translating it yields CASRQQGQHYGYTF.

V gene TRBV11-2 combines with J gene TRBJ2-7; 9 bases are a match to TRBD1. J lost 4 bases, V lost 4 bases, and 8 bases had no gene match. CDR3 length: 15 residues. Per the germline V gene, CDR1 is SGHAT and CDR2 is FQNNGV. The CDR3 nucleotides read TGTGCCAGCAGCTCCAGACTACAGGGGGCATACGAGCAGTACTTC. This gives the protein CASSSRLQGAYEQYF.

This clone showed up just once. Other DNA sequences in the sample encode the same CDR3. The chain joins TRBV19 to TRBJ2-1, with D perhaps TRBD2 (6 bases). This CDR3 comprises 13 residues. V shed 5 bases and J shed 1 base, with 6 bases lying between them. Germline lookup yields CDR1 LNHDA and CDR2 SQIVND (reference sequence). CDR3 sequence reads: CASSAGSYNEQFF. In nucleotides, the CDR3 is TGTGCCAGTAGTGCGGGATCCTACAATGAGCAGTTCTTC.

The chain employs TRBV14 and TRBJ2-2; 9 bases map to TRBD2. The CDR3 is made up of 16 amino acids. Trimming removed 3 bases from V and 5 bases from J; junction bases left unmatched: 7. CDR1 and CDR2 (germline): SGHDN, FVKESK. The CDR3 DNA reads as TGTGCCAGCAGCCAGGTAGTCGGACTAGCGACCGGGGAGCTGTTTTTT. Translation gives CASSQVVGLATGELFF.

This rearrangement joins TRBV11-2 to TRBJ2-2; D not certain. This CDR3 has 13 residues. Trimming removed 2 bases from V and 4 bases from J, with 5 bases in between. The germline V gene has CDR1 SGHAT and CDR2 FQNNGV. CDR3 nucleotides: TGTGCCAGCAGCTTAATTAGCACCGGGGAGCTGTTTTTT. Protein sequence: CASSLISTGELFF. Drawing the rest from reference TRBV11-2 and TRBJ2-2, the complete variable domain is EAGVAQSPRYKIIEKRQSVAFWCNPISGHATLYWYQQILGQGPKLLIQFQNNGVVDDSQLPKDRFSAERLKGVDSTLKIQPAKLEDSAVYLCASSLISTGELFFGEGSRLTVL.

The V and J genes are TRBV14 and TRBJ2-6, with D hard to call. This CDR3 has 15 amino acids. V was shortened by 1 base and J by 2 bases, with 6 bases between the two germline ends. The germline V gene encodes CDR1 SGHDN and CDR2 FVKESK. As DNA, the CDR3 is TGTGCCAGCAGCCAAGGCGGCCCTGGGGCCAACGTCCTGACTTTC. Translated: CASSQGGPGANVLTF.

CDR3 DNA sequence: TGTGCCAGCAGCGTAGAAGGCGGGTATTACAATGAGCAGTTCTTC. This encodes CASSVEGGYYNEQFF. The chain joins TRBV9 to TRBJ2-1, with D perhaps TRBD2 (5 bases). With 0 bases removed from V and 4 bases from J, the gap between germline ends came to 11 bases. Germline V gene sequence: CDR1 SGDLS, CDR2 YYNGEE. The CDR3 is made up of 15 amino acids.

Note on this clone: Additional DNA sequences in this sample encode the identical CDR3. The chain recombines TRBV20-1 with TRBJ2-1; no firm D call. V dropped 6 bases and J dropped 8 bases, with 11 bases sitting between them. The CDR3 is 11 amino acids. Germline V gene lookup returns CDR1 DFQATT and CDR2 SNEGSKA (reference sequence). CDR3 sequence: CSAPVGHEQFF. The DNA for the CDR3 is TGCAGTGCCCCGGTGGGCCATGAGCAGTTCTTC.

This clone was seen only once. V gene TRBV4-3 combines with J gene TRBJ2-6; 11 bases fit TRBD2. Germline loops: CDR1 LGHNA, CDR2 YSLEER. This CDR3 is built from 18 residues. The trim removed 1 base at V and 0 bases at J, leaving 2 bases unmatched. CDR3 protein: CASSQGGTSGSGANVLTF. In DNA, the CDR3 is TGCGCCAGCAGCCAAGGAGGGACTAGCGGCTCTGGGGCCAACGTCCTGACTTTC.

The chain uses TRBV27 and TRBJ2-7, with a tentative D call TRBD2 (6 bases). CDR1 is MNHEY, CDR2 SMNVEV, per germline (reference sequence). The CDR3 has 14 amino acids. V was clipped by 6 bases and J by 6 bases, with 18 bases between them. The CDR3 DNA is TGTGCCAGCAGCCCAAAGAGGCTAGCGAGCGAGCAGTACTTC. Its protein product is CASSPKRLASEQYF.

Here the CDR3 DNA reads TGCGCCAGCAGCAACCTAGGGGGCAGTTCCTACAATGAGCAGTTCTTC. Translation gives CASSNLGGSSYNEQFF. The genes are TRBV5-1 and TRBJ2-1; 7 nucleotides align to TRBD1. The germline V gene encodes CDR1 SGHRS and CDR2 YFSETQ. The ends lost 4 bases at V and 1 base at J; junction bases unmatched: 8. The CDR3 runs to 16 residues.

The chain is built from TRBV5-1 and TRBJ1-5; D not certain. CDR3 length: 15 amino acids. Trimming shortened V by 0 bases and J by 0 bases, and 7 bases separated the two germline ends. Germline values: CDR1 SGHRS, CDR2 YFSETQ. CDR3 amino acids: CASSLDFYSNQPQHF. The CDR3 DNA is TGCGCCAGCAGCTTGGACTTCTATAGCAATCAGCCCCAGCATTTT.

This rearrangement joins TRBV5-1 to TRBJ2-5, with TRBD1 matching 9 bases. From germline, CDR1 is SGHRS and CDR2 YFSETQ. The CDR3 is made up of 14 amino acids. J was trimmed by 5 bases and V by 5 bases; bases with no gene match: 7. DNA for the CDR3: TGCGCCAGCAGGTCGCCGGGACAGGGTGAGACCCAGTACTTC. Protein product: CASRSPGQGETQYF. The full variable domain, in which reference TRBV5-1 and TRBJ2-5 provide the parts outside the CDR3, is KAGVTQTPRYLIKTRGQQVTLSCSPISGHRSVSWYQQTPGQGLQFLFEYFSETQRNKGNFPGRFSGRQFSNSRSEMNVSTLELGDSALYLCASRSPGQGETQYFGPGTRLLVL.

The V gene is TRBV12-5, the J gene TRBJ2-7; D might be TRBD1 (5 bases). Trimming shortened V by 3 bases and J by 2 bases, and 14 bases separated the two germline ends. Germline CDR1 and CDR2: LGHNT and FRNRAP. The CDR3 runs to 15 residues. Here the CDR3 DNA reads TGTGCTAGTGGTTTTTTTGGACAACCTACCTACGAGCAGTACTTC. This codes for CASGFFGQPTYEQYF.

This sequence joins TRBV2 and TRBJ1-5; D not certain. V was clipped by 4 bases and J by 4 bases, with 8 bases between them. Germline-derived CDR1 and CDR2 are SNHLY and FYNNEI. This CDR3 spans 13 amino acids. The CDR3, as DNA: TGTGCCAGCAGTGGGTCGGCAAATCAGCCCCAGCATTTT. It codes for CASSGSANQPQHF.

The chain links TRBV5-1 to TRBJ2-5; D assignment may be TRBD1 or TRBD2 (6 bases each). Trimming cost V 1 base and J 2 bases, with 12 bases left between them. This CDR3 is built from 15 residues. Germline V gene lookup returns CDR1 SGHRS and CDR2 YFSETQ. The DNA of the CDR3 is TGCGCCAGCAGCTTGACCGGAGGGGGACAAGAGACCCAGTACTTC. Translated: CASSLTGGGQETQYF.